This T cell receptor (beta chain) was sequenced in a study of blood T cell repertoires in COVID-19. Looking at the study overall: Samples came from the United States, Italy and Spain, spanning acute and convalescent COVID-19.

Using immunoSEQ multiplex PCR, the repertoire was profiled, and TCRdb retains in-frame clones only, with some absent. The sample consists of about 160,000 clones, 70% to 90% of them appearing once. This clone was counted once. The source is a woman in her 70s with acute or convalescent COVID-19. The sequenced sample was peripheral blood.

CDR3 protein: CASSLEGQGVRRGYNSPLHF. CDR3 sequence (DNA): TGTGCCAGCAGCTTAGAGGGACAGGGGGTTCGGAGAGGCTATAATTCACCCCTCCACTTT. The rearrangement uses TRBV11-2 and TRBJ1-6; 11 bases match TRBD1. The CDR3 sequence is 20 residues long. V lost 0 bases, J lost 3 bases, and 10 bases stayed unmatched. Germline CDR1 is SGHAT and CDR2 is FQNNGV.